This T cell receptor (beta chain) was captured by sequencing in a study of blood T cell repertoires in COVID-19. Study summary: Researchers got acute and convalescent COVID-19 samples from the United States, Italy and Spain. In each case, the material was cDNA or gDNA derived from T cells, B-cell-depleted T cells, or PBMCs.

Here immunoSEQ multiplex PCR was the method, and the copy in TCRdb shows in-frame clones only, minus some. Counted here are approximately 45,000 clones, approximately 85% occurring once; the ten biggest clones make up 11% to 15%. V gave up 1 base and J gave up 4 bases, with 7 bases separating them. CDR3 size: 13 residues. CDR1 is LGHDT and CDR2 is YNNKEL in the germline V gene (reference sequence). This TCR came from a human donor in a cohort sampled during active COVID-19. J is TRBJ1-1 and V is TRBV3-1 (or the pseudogene TRBV3-2); tentatively, D is TRBD1 (5 bases). Specimen: peripheral blood. The CDR3 loop is CASSQAGVTEAFF. The CDR3 nucleotides read TGTGCCAGCAGCCAAGCGGGGGTCACTGAAGCTTTCTTT.